A single sample is the source of the 28 T cell receptor beta chains below, sequenced in a study of T cells in Graves' hyperthyroidism and ophthalmopathy. It was RNA transcripts that yielded the amplified TCR beta CDR3 regions. The HTBI set primed first-round TCR CDR3 RT-PCR. MiXCR was run by TCRdb on the multiplex PCR reads, yielding one entry per CDR3 protein. The sample records around 800,000 distinct CDR3 sequences, around 39% being singletons. Input material: blood. These receptors were collected from a man aged 18 to 30 with Graves' hyperthyroidism.

This clonotype was seen more than once but under ten times. The chain combines TRBV29-1 with TRBJ2-7, with 8 bases that match TRBD2. V gave up 0 bases and J gave up 3 bases; unmatched junction bases: 7. CDR1 and CDR2 (germline): SQVTM, ANQGSEA. The CDR3 extends over 15 amino acids. The CDR3 loop is CSVEDRREDFYEQYF. The CDR3 DNA reads as TGCAGCGTTGAAGATAGGCGGGAGGATTTCTACGAGCAGTACTTC.

This clonotype was picked up a small number of times. The CDR3, as DNA: TGTGCCAGAAGCCCTAGGACGGGCGGCTATGGCTACACCTTC. Translated, it gives CARSPRTGGYGYTF. The V and J genes are TRBV6-4 and TRBJ1-2; no firm D call. The V end was cut by 9 bases, the J end by 4 bases, with 18 bases between. The germline V gene has CDR1 MRHNA and CDR2 SNTAGT. The CDR3 extends over 14 amino acids.

J is TRBJ1-3 and V is TRBV6-5; D possibly corresponds to TRBD1 (5 bases). CDR1 MNHEY and CDR2 SVGAGI come from the germline V gene. The CDR3 runs 16 residues. Trimming took off 6 bases at V and 0 bases at J, with 15 bases between the two ends. This CDR3 reads CASRWPGGSSGNTIYF. CDR3 DNA: TGTGCCAGCAGATGGCCGGGGGGTAGCTCTGGAAACACCATATATTTT.

This clonotype was picked up a small number of times. V usage is TRBV5-1 and J usage is TRBJ2-7; the D gene is possibly TRBD2 (6 bases). The CDR3 runs 15 residues. V was clipped by 6 bases and J by 0 bases, with 16 bases between them. CDR1 is SGHRS and CDR2 is YFSETQ in the germline V gene. This CDR3 is CASTSRAGSSYEQYF. The CDR3 coding sequence is TGCGCCAGCACCTCCCGGGCGGGGAGCTCCTACGAGCAGTACTTC.

This clonotype was seen a single time. The rearrangement links TRBV24-1 to TRBJ1-1, with 12 bases aligning to TRBD1. The CDR3 totals 15 residues. Trimming cost V 6 bases and J 5 bases; bases outside gene matches: 6. Germline V CDR1 and CDR2: KGHDR, SFDVKD. For the CDR3, the DNA is TGTGCCACCAGTATTGGGGACAGGGGGCGTACTGAAGCTTTCTTT. This encodes CATSIGDRGRTEAFF.

Remarks on this clonotype: With a much larger clone just one base away, this may be a read error. The V call is TRBV29-1, the J call TRBJ1-3; D remains ambiguous. Germline lookup yields CDR1 SQVTM and CDR2 ANQGSEA. The CDR3 sequence is 14 residues long. CDR3: CSVAGVLSGSTIYF. The CDR3, as DNA: TGCAGCGTCGCCGGGGTTCTCTCTGGAAGCACCATATATTTT.

Points on this clonotype: It may be a read error: a sequence one base away is much more abundant. The conserved phenylalanine or tryptophan is not found at the CDR3 terminus, so this likely reflects a read error. The J gene is TRBJ1-1, the V gene TRBV20-1, with D hard to call. Trimming took off 6 bases at V and 1 base at J, with 9 bases between the two ends. The CDR3 extends over 12 amino acids. The germline V gene has CDR1 DFQATT and CDR2 SNEGSKA (reference sequence). This CDR3 is CSANWGNTEAFS. Here the CDR3 DNA reads TGCAGTGCAAACTGGGGGAACACTGAAGCTTTCTCT.

This clonotype was counted a few times. The chain joins TRBV7-9 to TRBJ1-1; no clear D. Germline V lookup: CDR1 SEHNR, CDR2 FQNEAQ (reference sequence). The ends were cut back, 4 bases at V and 4 bases at J, with 10 bases in the middle. The CDR3 is 13 amino acids. The CDR3 protein is CASSSSSVTEAFF. CDR3 nucleotide sequence: TGTGCCAGCAGCTCCTCGTCGGTCACTGAAGCTTTCTTT.

This clonotype was seen a handful of times. The chain employs TRBV19 and TRBJ2-7; the D call may be TRBD1 or TRBD2 (5 bases each). V lost 4 bases to trimming and J lost 2 bases, with 18 bases between them. The CDR3 is made up of 16 amino acids. Looked up from germline, CDR1 is LNHDA and CDR2 is SQIVND (reference sequence). Written as DNA, the CDR3 is TGTGCCAGTAGTACAAGGACCGGGACGGACCCCTACGAGCAGTACTTC. Translating it yields CASSTRTGTDPYEQYF.

This clonotype was detected a few times. The V call is TRBV7-9, the J call TRBJ2-5; TRBD2 might be the D (6 bases). Trimming removed 0 bases from V and 1 base from J, with 15 bases in between. Germline V lookup: CDR1 SEHNR, CDR2 FQNEAQ (reference sequence). The CDR3 sequence is 17 residues long. CDR3 protein: CASSLAGLWTIQETQYF. As DNA, the CDR3 is TGTGCCAGCAGCTTAGCCGGGTTATGGACTATCCAAGAGACCCAGTACTTC.

This clonotype was recorded many times. The gene calls are TRBV10-3 and TRBJ1-5, with D unresolved. The V and J ends lost 2 bases and 2 bases respectively, with 13 bases between them. Germline CDR1 and CDR2: ENHRY and SYGVKD. The CDR3 covers 16 residues. Here the CDR3 DNA reads TGTGCCATCAGTGAGGGGCCCAGAGGAGGCAATCAGCCCCAGCATTTT. Its protein is CAISEGPRGGNQPQHF.

The V call is TRBV5-6, the J call TRBJ2-5; possibly TRBD2 for D (6 bases). Between the trimmed V and J ends, which lost 4 bases and 7 bases, there was a span of 17 bases. The CDR3 has 14 residues. CDR1 SGHDT and CDR2 YYEEEE come from the germline V gene. CDR3 nucleotides: TGTGCCAGCAGCCCCTGGGACTCCCCTCCGACCCAGTACTTC. Translated: CASSPWDSPPTQYF.

This clonotype was seen at least ten times. The chain employs TRBV29-1 and TRBJ1-1, with D perhaps TRBD1 (6 bases). CDR1 and CDR2 (germline): SQVTM, ANQGSEA. Trimming took 4 bases from V and 1 from J, leaving 10 bases between them. This CDR3 has 13 amino acids. CDR3 sequence reads: CSVGGQTNTEAFF. CDR3 DNA: TGCAGCGTTGGGGGGCAGACGAACACTGAAGCTTTCTTT.

Ten or more counts support this clonotype. This chain joins TRBV19 and TRBJ1-2, with 7 bases identical to TRBD1. J was trimmed by 4 bases and V by 7 bases; bases with no gene match: 12. Germline V gene sequence: CDR1 LNHDA, CDR2 SQIVND (reference sequence). The CDR3 consists of 15 residues. The CDR3 sequence: CASNQPGQTFYGYTF. CDR3 DNA sequence: TGTGCCAGTAATCAACCGGGACAGACCTTCTATGGCTACACCTTC. The complete variable domain, with remaining parts taken from reference TRBV19 and TRBJ1-2, reads DGGITQSPKYLFRKEGQNVTLSCEQNLNHDAMYWYRQDPGQGLRLIYYSQIVNDFQKGDIAEGYSVSREKKESFPLTVTSAQKNPTAFYLCASNQPGQTFYGYTFGSGTRLTVV.

The J gene is TRBJ2-7, the V gene TRBV5-6; possible D gene TRBD1, 5 bases. The germline CDR1 and CDR2 sequences are SGHDT and YYEEEE. This CDR3 contains 17 residues. Trimming removed 1 base from V and 3 bases from J, with 20 bases in between. The CDR3 nucleotides read TGTGCCAGCAGCTTGTGGTCAGGACACGAGACTCTCTACGAGCAGTACTTC. It encodes CASSLWSGHETLYEQYF. Combining the CDR3 with reference TRBV5-6 and TRBJ2-7 gives the whole variable domain DAGVTQSPTHLIKTRGQQVTLRCSPKSGHDTVSWYQQALGQGPQFIFQYYEEEERQRGNFPDRFSGHQFPNYSSELNVNALLLGDSALYLCASSLWSGHETLYEQYFGPGTRLTVT.

V and J are TRBV10-3 and TRBJ1-1, with a possible D match to TRBD1 (5 bases). Trimming removed 11 bases at V and 5 bases at J, with 21 bases between. In germline, CDR1 is ENHRY, CDR2 SYGVKD. The CDR3 extends over 14 amino acids. The CDR3 loop is CAPGQPEGKTEAFF. The CDR3 DNA reads as TGTGCCCCAGGGCAGCCAGAAGGAAAAACTGAAGCTTTCTTT.

This clonotype appeared a single time. This may come from a read error, since a much larger clone is one base off. The gene calls are TRBV15 and TRBJ1-3, with D perhaps TRBD1 (5 bases). With 8 bases removed from V and 0 bases from J, the gap between germline ends came to 17 bases. The CDR3 consists of 16 residues. Germline assignment: CDR1 LNHNV and CDR2 YYDKDF (reference sequence). This CDR3 reads CATGGGTKSSGNTIYF. The CDR3 DNA sequence: TGTGCCACCGGCGGGGGGACCAAATCCTCTGGAAACACCATATATTTT.

This clonotype was recorded at least ten times. In DNA form, the CDR3 reads TGCAGCGTTCCGGGACAGGGGAATACTGAAGCTTTCTTT. Its translation: CSVPGQGNTEAFF. This sequence joins TRBV29-1 and TRBJ1-1, with 10 bases that match TRBD1. This CDR3 spans 13 amino acids. V gave up 5 bases and J gave up 5 bases; unmatched junction bases: 5. The germline CDR1 and CDR2 sequences are SQVTM and ANQGSEA.

This clonotype was observed at least ten times. J is TRBJ2-7 and V is TRBV29-1; tentatively, D is TRBD1 (6 bases). V gave up 4 bases and J gave up 3 bases, with 19 bases separating them. This CDR3 is 15 amino acids long. Germline V lookup: CDR1 SQVTM, CDR2 ANQGSEA. In DNA form, the CDR3 reads TGCAGCGTTGCCAGGGGTCGCGGCCAATTCTACGAGCAGTACTTC. The encoded protein is CSVARGRGQFYEQYF.

In this sample, this clonotype turned up a few times. It may be a read error: a sequence one base away is much more abundant. The V gene is TRBV7-2, the J gene TRBJ1-3; weak D call: TRBD1 (5 bases). This CDR3 comprises 15 residues. Germline V gene lookup returns CDR1 SGHTA and CDR2 FQGNSA. The V gene lost 3 bases and the J gene lost 0 bases, with 9 bases spanning the gap. The CDR3 reads CASSFGGHSGNTIYF. Written as DNA, the CDR3 is TGTGCCAGCAGCTTCGGGGGTCACTCTGGAAACACCATATATTTT.

The chain combines TRBV7-8 with TRBJ2-5; perhaps D is TRBD1 or TRBD2 (5 bases each). The CDR3 runs 15 residues. V was cut by 1 base and J by 4 bases, with 13 bases left in between. The germline CDR1 and CDR2 sequences are SGHVS and FQNEAQ. The CDR3 region is CASSLDTGEGETQYF. Written as DNA, the CDR3 is TGTGCCAGCAGCTTAGATACAGGCGAGGGAGAGACCCAGTACTTC.

This clonotype was detected ten times or more. The genes are TRBV29-1 and TRBJ2-5, with D tentatively TRBD1 (6 bases). Trimming pared 3 bases from V and 5 bases from J, leaving 10 bases between. Germline V gene data show CDR1 as SQVTM and CDR2 as ANQGSEA. The CDR3 loop spans 12 amino acids. The CDR3 region is CSVDRGEETQYF. The CDR3 region has the DNA TGCAGCGTTGACAGGGGCGAGGAGACCCAGTACTTC.

In this sample, this clonotype turned up many times. The rearrangement uses TRBV6-5 and TRBJ1-5; no firm D call. The CDR3 consists of 13 residues. Looked up from germline, CDR1 is MNHEY and CDR2 is SVGAGI. Trimming shortened V by 6 bases and J by 2 bases, and 8 bases separated the two germline ends. The CDR3 region has the DNA TGTGCCAGCAGGGTTGGGGGCAATCAGCCCCAGCATTTT. This gives the protein CASRVGGNQPQHF.

On this clonotype: Mismatch with germline at one junction end may stem from a read error. The chain couples TRBV10-3 to TRBJ2-7; TRBD2 is a possible D gene (5 bases). The CDR3 sequence is 16 residues long. Germline V gene lookup returns CDR1 ENHRY and CDR2 SYGVKD. CDR3 region: CASSYSGRLALYEQYF. The CDR3 nucleotides read TGTGCCAGCAGTTACTCGGGAAGACTCGCTCTCTACGAGCAGTACTTC.

This clonotype was seen many times. The chain combines TRBV29-1 with TRBJ2-5; no firm D call. This CDR3 is 15 amino acids long. Germline V CDR1 and CDR2: SQVTM, ANQGSEA. V lost 0 bases and J 1 base, leaving 12 bases between the germline ends. DNA for the CDR3: TGCAGCGTTGAAGATCCCCAGGTACCCCAAGAGACCCAGTACTTC. Its protein is CSVEDPQVPQETQYF.

The V and J genes are TRBV29-1 and TRBJ2-5, with 7 bases that match TRBD2. The trim removed 2 bases at V and 9 bases at J, leaving 15 bases unmatched. Germline V gene data show CDR1 as SQVTM and CDR2 as ANQGSEA. This CDR3 has 15 residues. CDR3 sequence: CSVEFTSGTTEAQYF. CDR3 nucleotides: TGCAGCGTTGAATTCACGTCGGGGACTACGGAGGCCCAGTACTTC.

A few counts support this clonotype. This chain uses TRBV11-3 with TRBJ1-2; D is possibly TRBD1 (6 bases). The CDR3 has 15 residues. The V end lost 1 base, the J end lost 4 bases, and 13 bases lay between the germline ends. Germline CDR1 reads SGHNT; CDR2 reads YENEEA. As DNA, the CDR3 is TGTGCCAGCAGCTTAGGACAGGAATCCTCCTATGGCTACACCTTC. Its translation: CASSLGQESSYGYTF. Full variable domain (rest looked up from reference TRBV11-3 and TRBJ1-2): EAGVVQSPRYKIIEKKQPVAFWCNPISGHNTLYWYLQNLGQGPELLIRYENEEAVDDSQLPKDRFSAERLKGVDSTLKIQPAELGDSAVYLCASSLGQESSYGYTFGSGTRLTVV.

The table lists this clonotype with many counts. The genes are TRBV2 and TRBJ1-1; maybe TRBD1 (5 bases). The germline V gene has CDR1 SNHLY and CDR2 FYNNEI. The CDR3 extends over 14 amino acids. V was trimmed by 2 bases and J by 3 bases, leaving 10 bases between them. The CDR3 bases are TGTGCCAGCAGTGAACCGGGAGGGGACACTGAAGCTTTCTTT. Residues: CASSEPGGDTEAFF.